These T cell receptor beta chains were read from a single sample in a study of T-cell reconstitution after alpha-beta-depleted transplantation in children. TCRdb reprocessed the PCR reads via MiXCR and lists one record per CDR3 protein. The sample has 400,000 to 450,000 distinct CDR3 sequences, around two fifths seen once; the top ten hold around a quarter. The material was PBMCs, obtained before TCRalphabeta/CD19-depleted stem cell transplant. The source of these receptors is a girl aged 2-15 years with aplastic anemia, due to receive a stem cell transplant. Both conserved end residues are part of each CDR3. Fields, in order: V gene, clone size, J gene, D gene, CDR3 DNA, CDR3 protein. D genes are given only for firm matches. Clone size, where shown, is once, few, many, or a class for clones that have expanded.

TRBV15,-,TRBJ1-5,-,TGTGCCACCAGCATGAGGGTTCCGGTCCCCAATCAGCCCCAGCATTTT,CATSMRVPVPNQPQHF
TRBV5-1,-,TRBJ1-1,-,TGCGCCAGCAGCTTGGAGGGGGGGCGGTGGCCTGAAGCTTTCTTT,CASSLEGGRWPEAFF
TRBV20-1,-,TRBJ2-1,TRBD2,TGCAGTGCTAGTCCGTCTAGCGGGTACAATGAGCAGTTCTTC,CSASPSSGYNEQFF
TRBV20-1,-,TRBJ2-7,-,TGCAGTGCTAGCCCCCGGTACGAGCAGTACTTC,CSASPRYEQYF
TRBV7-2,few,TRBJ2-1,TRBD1,TGTGCCAGCAGCTTATCCACAGGGGAATCCTACAATGAGCAGTTCTTC,CASSLSTGESYNEQFF
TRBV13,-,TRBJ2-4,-,TGTGCCAGCAGCTCTGTCGGGGCCCTAGACATTCAGTACTTC,CASSSVGALDIQYF
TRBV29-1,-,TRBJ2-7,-,TGCAGCGTTGCGACACCCACGGCGGGCGAGCAGTACTTC,CSVATPTAGEQYF
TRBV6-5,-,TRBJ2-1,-,TGTGCCAGCAGTTACTCGCCGGGACCACAGGGCTACAATGAGCAGTTCTTC,CASSYSPGPQGYNEQFF
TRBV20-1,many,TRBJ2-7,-,TGCAGTGCTAGAGATACGAGCTACGAGCAGTACTTC,CSARDTSYEQYF
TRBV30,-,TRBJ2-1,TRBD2,TGTGCCTGGAGTGTACGTCGACTAGCGGGAACAGTCGAGCAGTTCTTC,CAWSVRRLAGTVEQFF
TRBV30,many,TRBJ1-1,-,TGTGCCTGGAGCACGGGGCAGGCGAACACTGAAGCTTTCTTT,CAWSTGQANTEAFF
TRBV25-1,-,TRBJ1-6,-,TGTGCCAGCAGTGGCGGGGACCTAGCACTTCCTTATAATTCACCCCTCCACTTT,CASSGGDLALPYNSPLHF
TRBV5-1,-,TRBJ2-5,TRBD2,TGCGCCAGCAGCCTGGACTTGGACGTGGCGGGAGAAGAGACCCAGTACTTC,CASSLDLDVAGEETQYF
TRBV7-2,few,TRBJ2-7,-,TGTGCCAGCACCGTATACAGCTCCTACGAGCAGTACTTC,CASTVYSSYEQYF
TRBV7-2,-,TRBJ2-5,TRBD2,TGTGCCAGCAGCTGGCCGGGACTAGCGGGGAACCAAGAGACCCAGTACTTC,CASSWPGLAGNQETQYF
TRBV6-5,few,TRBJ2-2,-,TGTGCCAGCAGTTATTTACTAGGGACCGGGGAGCTGTTTTTT,CASSYLLGTGELFF
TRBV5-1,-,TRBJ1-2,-,TGCGCCAGCAGCTTGGCGGGGGCCCCCCAACGGTACACCTTC,CASSLAGAPQRYTF
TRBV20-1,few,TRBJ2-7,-,TGCAGTGCTAGCGCCCGGGGTGGCTACGAGCAGTACTTC,CSASARGGYEQYF
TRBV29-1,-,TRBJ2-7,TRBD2,TGCAGCGCCCTCCCCCGGACTAGCGGGACTAACGAGCAGTACTTC,CSALPRTSGTNEQYF
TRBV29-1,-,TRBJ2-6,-,TGCAGCGTCGGGACCCGGCACAACGTCCTGACTTTC,CSVGTRHNVLTF
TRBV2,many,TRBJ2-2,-,TGTGCCAGCAGTGTACGAGGGGACACCGGGGAGCTGTTTTTT,CASSVRGDTGELFF
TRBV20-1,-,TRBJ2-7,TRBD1,TGCAGTGCTCACCTAACAGGGGTCGGCTACGAGCAGTACTTC,CSAHLTGVGYEQYF
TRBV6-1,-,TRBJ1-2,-,TGTGCCAGCACCCCAGCAGGGATGAGCTATGGCTACACCTTC,CASTPAGMSYGYTF
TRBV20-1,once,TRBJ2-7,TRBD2,TGCAGTGCTAGAGTTTCCGGACGCGGGAGGGCCCCCTTTTACGAGCAGTACTTC,CSARVSGRGRAPFYEQYF
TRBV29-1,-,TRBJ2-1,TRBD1,TGCAGCGGGGGAAACAGGGGGCGCCCCTACAATGAGCAGTTCTTC,CSGGNRGRPYNEQFF
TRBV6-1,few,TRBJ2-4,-,TGTGCCAGCAGTGACCAGGGCATTCTAGCCAAAAACATTCAGTACTTC,CASSDQGILAKNIQYF
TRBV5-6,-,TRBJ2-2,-,TGTGCCAGCAGCTTTTCGATGAGTGGGGAGCTGTTTTTT,CASSFSMSGELFF
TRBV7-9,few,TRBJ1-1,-,TGTGCCAGCAGCCCCCAAGGGAGCAGGGCTGTAAATGAAGCTTTCTTT,CASSPQGSRAVNEAFF